This T cell receptor beta chain was identified in a study of beta chain features in type 1 diabetes. Sort purity for all populations was recorded as exceeding 98%. This CDR3 region has 15 residues. CDR1 and CDR2 (germline): SEHNR, FQNEAQ (reference sequence). After removal of 8 bases from V and 6 bases from J, the junction contained 11 bases not matched to a gene. This clone was seen a handful of times. The antigen is undetermined. All of the isolated RNA was reverse transcribed, so expressed TCRB transcripts were sequenced. Measured with immunoSEQ multiplex PCR; TCRdb has only the in-frame clones, and not every one. The sample consists of about 900,000 clones, under 20% of them appearing once. General study results and limits: Lower insertion and higher deletion counts appeared at VDJ junctions in type 1 diabetes patients. Researchers could not determine here whether HLA type influences TCRB rearrangement. The cDNA sequencing approach could over-represent high-TCR-expressing cells.

The TCR was taken from a young woman in good health. The sample was naive CD4+ T cells from blood. The chain joins TRBV7-9 to TRBJ2-1; 9 bases match TRBD2. DNA for the CDR3: TGTGCCAGCCAGATCAGCGGGGGGCGCAGCAATGAGCAGTTCTTC. It specifies CASQISGGRSNEQFF.